This entry features one T cell receptor (beta chain) sequence. Its antigen is currently unknown. This CDR3 is built from 15 residues. The V gene's germline CDR1 is KGHSH and CDR2 LQKENI. The ends lost 8 bases at V and 2 bases at J; junction bases unmatched: 12. Reverse transcription used about 0.45 to 1 ug RNA and random hexamers. Amplification of TCR beta CDR3 by immunoSEQ multiplex PCR spanned 54 Vbeta and 13 Jbeta. TCRdb ran MiXCR on the immunoSEQ multiplex PCR reads and lists one entry per CDR3 protein. The table includes about 160,000 distinct CDR3 sequences, roughly 94% detected once. This entry belongs to a study of CD8 T cells in Susac syndrome. Blood CD8+ and CD4+ T cells underwent high-throughput TCR beta sequencing. The authors negatively isolated CD8+ and CD4+ T cells and FACS-enriched TEMRA cells. Study-level findings and limits: The study conceded that relatively few individuals underwent its TCR sequencing and HLA analysis.

The TCR comes from a human donor with multiple sclerosis. The chain carries TRBV18 and TRBJ2-7, with 7 bases aligning to TRBD2. Input material: CD4+ T cells from PBMCs. The DNA of the CDR3 is TGTGCCAGCAGAAGATCAGCGGGAACCACCTACGAGCAGTACTTC. It codes for CASRRSAGTTYEQYF. Full variable domain (remainder filled in from reference TRBV18 and TRBJ2-7): NAGVMQNPRHLVRRRGQEARLRCSPMKGHSHVYWYRQLPEEGLKFMVYLQKENIIDESGMPKERFSAEFPKEGPSILRIQQVVRGDSAAYFCASRRSAGTTYEQYFGPGTRLTVT.